A single sample is the source of the 5 T cell receptor beta chains below, sequenced in a study of cytomegalovirus exposure and HLA in healthy donors. The PCR used 60 Vbeta and 13 Jbeta primers. Libraries were prepared by immunoSEQ multiplex PCR; TCRdb keeps only in-frame clonotypes and omits some of them. The sample contains some 60,000 clones, 80% of which appear only once. Sample: PBMCs. The receptors come from a male donor in good health and CMV-seronegative.

The chain carries TRBV30 and TRBJ2-5; 9 bases are a match to TRBD1. Germline CDR1 and CDR2: GTSNPN and SVGIG (reference sequence). Trimming at V came to 1 base and at J to 4 bases, leaving 10 bases not matched to a gene. The CDR3 spans 16 residues. The CDR3 DNA reads TGTGCCTGGAGTGGGAACCCGGGACAGGGAGGAGAGACCCAGTACTTC. This translates into CAWSGNPGQGGETQYF.

Here the CDR3 DNA reads TGTGCCAGCAGCCAGACAGGGAGCCAAGAGACCCAGTACTTC. It translates to CASSQTGSQETQYF. The rearrangement joins TRBV5-4 to TRBJ2-5; 7 nucleotides agree with TRBD1. Trimming removed 4 bases from V and 1 base from J; junction bases left unmatched: 4. Germline V gene data show CDR1 as SGHNT and CDR2 as YYREEE (reference sequence). The CDR3 spans 14 residues.

This clone was counted a few times. This chain connects TRBV27 to TRBJ1-1, with D possibly matching TRBD1 (5 bases). The CDR3 has 12 residues. CDR1 is MNHEY, CDR2 SMNVEV, per germline (reference sequence). Trimming left V 5 bases short and J 5 bases short, with 9 bases between. This CDR3 is CASSRGKTEAFF. DNA of the CDR3: TGTGCCAGCAGTAGGGGAAAAACTGAAGCTTTCTTT.

V gene TRBV6-5 combines with J gene TRBJ2-7; tentatively, D is TRBD1 (5 bases). This CDR3 contains 14 residues. Deletions cut 10 bases from V and 5 bases from J, with 21 bases between. In germline, CDR1 is MNHEY, CDR2 SVGAGI. The CDR3 sequence is CATKRDAGPDEQYF. The CDR3 nucleotides read TGTGCCACAAAAAGGGATGCAGGGCCCGACGAGCAGTACTTC.

The chain uses TRBV7-2 and TRBJ1-2, with D possibly TRBD1 on 6 matching bases. The CDR3 has 15 residues. V dropped 2 bases and J dropped 2 bases, with 12 bases sitting between them. CDR1 is SGHTA and CDR2 is FQGNSA in the germline V gene. DNA for the CDR3: TGTGCCAGCAGCTTACCGGGACACTGGAACTATGGCTACACCTTC. This gives the protein CASSLPGHWNYGYTF.